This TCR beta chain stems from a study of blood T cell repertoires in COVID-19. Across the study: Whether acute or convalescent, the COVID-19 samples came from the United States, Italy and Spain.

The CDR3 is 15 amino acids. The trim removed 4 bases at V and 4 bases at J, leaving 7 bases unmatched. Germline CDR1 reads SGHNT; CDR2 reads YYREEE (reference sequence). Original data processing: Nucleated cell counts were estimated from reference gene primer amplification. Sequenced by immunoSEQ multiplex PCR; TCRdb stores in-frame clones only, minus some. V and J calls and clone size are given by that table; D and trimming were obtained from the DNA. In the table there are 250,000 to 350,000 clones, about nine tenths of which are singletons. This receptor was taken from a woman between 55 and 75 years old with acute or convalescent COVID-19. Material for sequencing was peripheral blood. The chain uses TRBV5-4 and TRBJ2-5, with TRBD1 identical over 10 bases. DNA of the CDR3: TGTGCCAGCAGCCTCGCGGGACAGGGGATAGAGACCCAGTACTTC. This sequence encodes CASSLAGQGIETQYF. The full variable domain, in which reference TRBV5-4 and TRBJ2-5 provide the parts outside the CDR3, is ETGVTQSPTHLIKTRGQQVTLRCSSQSGHNTVSWYQQALGQGPQFIFQYYREEENGRGNFPPRFSGLQFPNYSSELNVNALELDDSALYLCASSLAGQGIETQYFGPGTRLLVL.